One and the same sample provided the 10 T cell receptor beta chains below, sequenced in a study of shared clonotypes between healthy human individuals. Naive CD8 populations comprised CD45RO-negative cells positively selected for CCR7, excluding terminally differentiated effector memory CD45RA+ cells. Sequencing used immunoSEQ multiplex PCR; TCRdb keeps in-frame clones, though not all of them. The table includes millions of clones, 85% to 95% detected once. The sequenced sample consisted of naive CD8+ T cells from PBMCs. The source of these receptors is a man between 18 and 35 years old in good health. Some clones in this sample may be carry-over from other donors' samples.

This chain joins TRBV27 and TRBJ2-7, with 10 nucleotides matching TRBD1. The CDR3 has 17 amino acids. V lost 5 bases, J lost 0 bases, and 10 bases stayed unmatched. Germline CDR1 reads MNHEY; CDR2 reads SMNVEV (reference sequence). The CDR3 spells CASSLITGTGASYEQYF. CDR3 bases: TGTGCCAGCAGTCTGATAACCGGGACAGGGGCCTCCTACGAGCAGTACTTC.

Points on this clone: Other DNA sequences in this sample translate to the same CDR3. This rearrangement joins TRBV7-9 to TRBJ2-2; D unresolved. V shed 5 bases and J shed 1 base, with 8 bases lying between them. The V gene's germline CDR1 is SEHNR and CDR2 FQNEAQ (reference sequence). The CDR3 sequence is 14 residues long. The CDR3 spells CASSPTMNTGELFF. The DNA of the CDR3 is TGTGCCAGCAGCCCCACGATGAACACCGGGGAGCTGTTTTTT.

As for this clone: This CDR3 is also generated by other DNA sequences in the sample. The chain carries TRBV27 and TRBJ2-7; D possibly matches TRBD1 or TRBD2 (5 bases each). This CDR3 is 14 amino acids long. Germline CDR1 MNHEY, CDR2 SMNVEV (reference sequence). The V and J ends lost 3 bases and 0 bases respectively, with 9 bases between them. For the CDR3, the DNA is TGTGCCAGCAGTTTCTCCGGGGCCTCCTACGAGCAGTACTTC. Amino acids: CASSFSGASYEQYF.

The V gene is TRBV6-5, the J gene TRBJ1-1; D is unresolved. The CDR3 has 13 residues. V was shortened by 6 bases and J by 6 bases, with 14 bases between the two germline ends. CDR1 and CDR2 (germline): MNHEY, SVGAGI. The CDR3 region is CASSLLGGPEAFF. The CDR3, as DNA: TGTGCCAGCAGCCTCCTGGGCGGCCCTGAAGCTTTCTTT.

The CDR3 DNA reads as TGTGCCAGCAGGCTATCCGGGTACAATCAGCCCCAGCATTTT. Its translation: CASRLSGYNQPQHF. V and J are TRBV5-6 and TRBJ1-5, with D unclear. The CDR3 runs to 14 residues. V was trimmed by 5 bases and J by 3 bases, leaving 12 bases between them. CDR1 SGHDT and CDR2 YYEEEE come from the germline V gene.

This clone is a singleton in its sample. The chain is built from TRBV12-5 and TRBJ2-5; D perhaps matches TRBD1 (6 bases). V lost 1 base to trimming and J lost 5 bases, with 11 bases between them. This CDR3 comprises 14 residues. CDR1 and CDR2 (germline): LGHNT, FRNRAP. The CDR3 DNA reads as TGTGCTAGTGGTTTGGGCCAGGGGCTGGAGACCCAGTACTTC. Translation: CASGLGQGLETQYF.

The chain is built from TRBV4-2 and TRBJ1-3; D uncertain. This CDR3 is 17 amino acids long. Germline values: CDR1 LGHNA, CDR2 YNFKEQ. V dropped 0 bases and J dropped 0 bases, with 12 bases sitting between them. The CDR3 region has the DNA TGTGCCAGCAGCCAAGATAATCCGAACCTCTCTGGAAACACCATATATTTT. Residues: CASSQDNPNLSGNTIYF.

Of note for this clone: This may be a read error, as it is one base from a much larger clone. At the DNA level, this CDR3 is encoded by other sequences in the same sample as well. The rearrangement links TRBV27 to TRBJ1-1; D uncertain. Germline values: CDR1 MNHEY, CDR2 SMNVEV (reference sequence). Between the trimmed V and J ends, which lost 5 bases and 1 base, there was a span of 5 bases. The CDR3 contains 12 residues. Here the CDR3 DNA reads TGTGCCAGCAGTCTGGGGAACACTGAAGCTTTCTTT. Amino acids: CASSLGNTEAFF.

The rearrangement joins TRBV23-1 to TRBJ1-3, with 8 positions matching TRBD1. TRBV23-1 carries the ORF label, with uncertain function. Trimming removed 7 bases from V and 2 bases from J; junction bases left unmatched: 13. The CDR3 runs to 17 residues. Here the CDR3 reads CASNSDRAKDPGNTIYF. DNA of the CDR3: TGCGCCAGCAATTCGGACAGGGCGAAGGATCCTGGAAACACCATATATTTT.

The CDR3 coding sequence is TGTGCCAGCAGCTACCCGGGGGGGAGAGCCGGGGAGCTGTTTTTT. Translating it yields CASSYPGGRAGELFF. The V call is TRBV9, the J call TRBJ2-2, with 8 nucleotides matching TRBD2. This CDR3 has 15 residues. Germline lookup yields CDR1 SGDLS and CDR2 YYNGEE. V trimming: 4 bases; J trimming: 6 bases; junction bases outside the gene matches: 8.